This T cell receptor (beta chain) stems from a study of beta chain features in type 1 diabetes. Whole-study context: No patient-donor differences in age, gender, total cells or subset yield.

General study points: PCR might pick shorter templates more often, in the same way for patients and controls.

What was sequenced were expressed TCRB transcripts, since all of the isolated RNA had been reverse transcribed. Data came from immunoSEQ multiplex PCR; TCRdb stores just in-frame clones and leaves some out. This table holds about 340,000 clones, roughly 8% found once. Germline lookup yields CDR1 SGHRS and CDR2 YFSETQ. This CDR3 region has 16 residues. V trimming: 4 bases; J trimming: 0 bases; junction bases outside the gene matches: 4. One heparinised blood draw, averaging about 100 mL, came from each donor. Cell sorting via CD45RO/CCR7/CD25/CD127/CD95/CD27 was performed to obtain CD4+ naive, central memory, regulatory and stem cell-like memory cells. With respect to this clone: Its antigen is currently unknown.

The rearrangement uses TRBV5-1 and TRBJ2-7, with 13 bases fitting TRBD2. The TCR comes from a woman between 18 and 29 years old in good health. The specimen was central memory CD4+ T cells from blood. CDR3 nucleotide sequence: TGCGCCAGCAGCGGGGGACTAGCGGGAACCTCCTACGAGCAGTACTTC. This encodes CASSGGLAGTSYEQYF.